This TCR beta chain was identified during a study of T cell changes during pregnancy in multiple sclerosis. Produced via immunoSEQ multiplex PCR; TCRdb's table is partial and in-frame only. The sample lists approximately 70,000 clones; about 91% were seen once. The source material was peripheral blood, sampled after pregnancy. This TCR derives from a female donor with multiple sclerosis, enrolled in a pregnancy study.

CDR3 sequence (DNA): TGCGCCAGCAGCCCCCGACAGGCTACTGAGCAGTTCTTC. The encoded protein is CASSPRQATEQFF. This sequence joins TRBV5-1 and TRBJ2-1, with D possibly being TRBD1 (6 bases). V gave up 4 bases and J gave up 9 bases, with 14 bases separating them. The CDR3 consists of 13 residues. The germline CDR1 and CDR2 sequences are SGHRS and YFSETQ. The variable domain in full, with the rest retrieved from reference TRBV5-1 and TRBJ2-1, is KAGVTQTPRYLIKTRGQQVTLSCSPISGHRSVSWYQQTPGQGLQFLFEYFSETQRNKGNFPGRFSGRQFSNSRSEMNVSTLELGDSALYLCASSPRQATEQFFGPGTRLTVL.